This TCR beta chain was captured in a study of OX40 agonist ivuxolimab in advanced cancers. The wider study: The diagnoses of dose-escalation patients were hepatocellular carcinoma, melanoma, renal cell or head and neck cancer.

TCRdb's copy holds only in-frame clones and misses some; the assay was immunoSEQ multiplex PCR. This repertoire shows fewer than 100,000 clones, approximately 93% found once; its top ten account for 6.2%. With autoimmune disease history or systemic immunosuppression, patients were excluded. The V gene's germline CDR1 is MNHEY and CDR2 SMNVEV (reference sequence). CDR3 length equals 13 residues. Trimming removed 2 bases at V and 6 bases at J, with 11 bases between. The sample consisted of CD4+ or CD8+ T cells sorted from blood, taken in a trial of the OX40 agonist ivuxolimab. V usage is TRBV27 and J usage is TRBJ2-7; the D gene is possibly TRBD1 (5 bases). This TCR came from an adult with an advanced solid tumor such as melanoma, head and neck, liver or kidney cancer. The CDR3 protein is CASSLPTGGEQYF. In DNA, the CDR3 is TGTGCCAGCAGTTTACCCACAGGTGGCGAGCAGTACTTC.